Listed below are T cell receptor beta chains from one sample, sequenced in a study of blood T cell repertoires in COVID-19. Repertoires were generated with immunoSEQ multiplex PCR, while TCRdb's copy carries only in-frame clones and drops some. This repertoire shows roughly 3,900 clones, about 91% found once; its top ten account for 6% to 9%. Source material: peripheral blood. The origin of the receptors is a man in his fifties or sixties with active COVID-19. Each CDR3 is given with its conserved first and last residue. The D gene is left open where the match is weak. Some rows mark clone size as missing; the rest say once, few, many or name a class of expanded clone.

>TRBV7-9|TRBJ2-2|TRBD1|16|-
TGTGCCAGCAGCGAAAGGGACAGGGAAAACACCGGGGAGCTGTTTTTT
CASSERDRENTGELFF
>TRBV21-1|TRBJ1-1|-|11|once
TGTGCCAGCCCCCTAATTGTTGAAGCTTTCTTT
CASPLIVEAFF
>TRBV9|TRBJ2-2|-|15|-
TGTGCCAGCAGCGTAACGGGAAGACTTACCGGGGAGCTGTTTTTT
CASSVTGRLTGELFF
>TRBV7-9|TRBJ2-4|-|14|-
TGTGCCAGCAGCTTAAACCGAGTCAAAAACATTCAGTACTTC
CASSLNRVKNIQYF
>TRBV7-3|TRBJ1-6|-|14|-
TGTGCCAGCAGCTTAAGGAAGGGGATTTCACCCCTCCACTTT
CASSLRKGISPLHF
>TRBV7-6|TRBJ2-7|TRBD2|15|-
TGTGCCAGCAGCTTAGGGACTAGCGGAACCTCGGAGCAGTACTTC
CASSLGTSGTSEQYF
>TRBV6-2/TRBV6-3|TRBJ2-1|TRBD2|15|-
TGTGCCAGCAGTCCGCGGGAGGGACCCTACAATGAGCAGTTCTTC
CASSPREGPYNEQFF
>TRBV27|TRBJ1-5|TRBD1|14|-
TGTGCCAGCAGTCCACAACAGGGGTATCAGCCCCAGCATTTT
CASSPQQGYQPQHF
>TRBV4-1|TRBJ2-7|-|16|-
TGCGCCACCGCGGTGGGGGAGGATTCGAGGAGGGGCGAGCAGTACTTC
CATAVGEDSRRGEQYF
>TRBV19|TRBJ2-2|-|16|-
TGTGCCAGTAGTATAGACCAGGGGATGGTCACCGGGGAGCTGTTTTTT
CASSIDQGMVTGELFF
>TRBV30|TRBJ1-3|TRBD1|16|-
TGTGCCTTATCAAGACAGGGGCCTAGCTCTGGAAACACCATATATTTT
CALSRQGPSSGNTIYF
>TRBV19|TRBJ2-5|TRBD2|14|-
TGTGCCAGTAGTAATGCGGGAGTCAGAGAGACCCAGTACTTC
CASSNAGVRETQYF
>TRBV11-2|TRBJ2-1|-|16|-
TGTGCCAGCAGCTTATTCGTTGTATCGTCTTCCAATGAGCAGTTCTTC
CASSLFVVSSSNEQFF
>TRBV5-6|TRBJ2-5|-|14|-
TGTGCCAGCAGCTTTGTCCGGGGCCAAGAGACCCAGTACTTC
CASSFVRGQETQYF
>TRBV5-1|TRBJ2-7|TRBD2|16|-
TGCGCCAGCAGCTTGGGGGTAGCGGGAGGCCTCTACGAGCAGTACTTC
CASSLGVAGGLYEQYF
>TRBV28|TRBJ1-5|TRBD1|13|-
TGTGCCAGCAGACAGGGGGGCAATCAGCCCCAGCATTTT
CASRQGGNQPQHF
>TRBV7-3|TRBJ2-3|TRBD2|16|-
TGTGCCAGCAGCCCCATAGCGGGAGGGCCGACAGATACGCAGTATTTT
CASSPIAGGPTDTQYF
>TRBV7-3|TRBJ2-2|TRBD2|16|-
TGTGCCAGCAGCAGGATAGCGGGGTCGGACACCGGGGAGCTGTTTTTT
CASSRIAGSDTGELFF
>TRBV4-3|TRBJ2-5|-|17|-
TGCGCCAGCAGCCCGAGGGTACAGGGAGTGGGGCAAGAGACCCAGTACTTC
CASSPRVQGVGQETQYF
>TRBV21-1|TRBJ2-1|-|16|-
TGTGCCAGCAGCTCATGGACAGGGGCGGATGGAAATGAGCAGTTCTTC
CASSSWTGADGNEQFF
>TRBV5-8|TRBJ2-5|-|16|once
TGTGCCAGCAGCGGGGGGGGCCGCGGAAGCCAAGAGACCCAGTACTTC
CASSGGGRGSQETQYF
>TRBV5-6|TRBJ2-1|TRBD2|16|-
TGTGCCAGCAGCTTGGCTCCGGGAGGGCCCTACAATGAGCAGTTCTTC
CASSLAPGGPYNEQFF
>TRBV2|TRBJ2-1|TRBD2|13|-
TGTGCCAACTCGACGGGACTAGGCAATGAGCAGTTCTTC
CANSTGLGNEQFF
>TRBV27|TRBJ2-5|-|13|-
TGTGCCAGCAGCTTCAGGGGCCAAGAGACCCAGTACTTC
CASSFRGQETQYF
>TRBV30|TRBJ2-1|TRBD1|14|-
TGTGCCTGGTCGACAGGGTCCTCCAACAATGAGCAGTTCTTC
CAWSTGSSNNEQFF
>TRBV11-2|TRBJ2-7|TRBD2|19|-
TGTGCCAGCAGTTCGGCGATTTATGGGACTAGCGGGACTTACTACGAGCAGTACTTC
CASSSAIYGTSGTYYEQYF
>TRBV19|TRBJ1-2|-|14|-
TGTGCCAGTAGTACCATAAGCGGGTCCAGTGGCTACACCTTC
CASSTISGSSGYTF
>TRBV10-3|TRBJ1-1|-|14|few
TGTGCCATCAGTGAGGGACAGCCTTACACTGAAGCTTTCTTT
CAISEGQPYTEAFF
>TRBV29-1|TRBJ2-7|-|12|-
TGCAGCGTTGAAGAGAGCGGGTACGAGCAGTACTTC
CSVEESGYEQYF
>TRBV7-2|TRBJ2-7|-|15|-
TGTGCCAGCAGCTTAGCAGGGACAAACTCCTACGAGCAGTACTTC
CASSLAGTNSYEQYF
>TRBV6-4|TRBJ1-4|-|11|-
TGTGCCATCCGCGGGGCCGGGAAACTGTTTTTT
CAIRGAGKLFF
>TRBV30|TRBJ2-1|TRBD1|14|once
TGTGCCTGGAAAACAGGACAGGTATCATACGAGCAGTTCTTC
CAWKTGQVSYEQFF
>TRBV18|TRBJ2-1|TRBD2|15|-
TGTGCCAGCTCACAGACTAGCGGGAGTAAGCATGAGCAGTTCTTC
CASSQTSGSKHEQFF
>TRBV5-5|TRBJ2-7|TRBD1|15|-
TGTGCCAGCAACATTCCGGGACAGAATCCTTACGAGCAGTACTTC
CASNIPGQNPYEQYF
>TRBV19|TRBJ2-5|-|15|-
TGTGCCAGTAGCCACCGGGACTGGAACGTCGGGACCCAGTACTTC
CASSHRDWNVGTQYF
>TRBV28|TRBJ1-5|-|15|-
TGTGCCAGCAGTCCATACACCGGGACAAATCAGCCCCAGCATTTT
CASSPYTGTNQPQHF
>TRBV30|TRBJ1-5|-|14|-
TGTGCCTGGAGTGACAGGGCAAGCAATCAGCCCCAGCATTTT
CAWSDRASNQPQHF
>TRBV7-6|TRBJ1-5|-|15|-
TGTGCCAGCAGTACGTTGGCTGGTAGCAATCAGCCCCAGCATTTT
CASSTLAGSNQPQHF
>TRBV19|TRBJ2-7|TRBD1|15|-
TGTGCCACCCCCTTCCGGACAGGGGTGGACTACGAGCAGTACTTC
CATPFRTGVDYEQYF
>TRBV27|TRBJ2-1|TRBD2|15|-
TGTGCCAGCAGTTTACGCGGGAGCTCCTACAATGAGCAGTTCTTC
CASSLRGSSYNEQFF
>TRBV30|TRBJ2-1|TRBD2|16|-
TGTGCCTGGAGTACTTTTGTAGCGGGAGATAATAATGAGCAGTTCTTC
CAWSTFVAGDNNEQFF
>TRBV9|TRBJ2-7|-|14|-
TGTGCCAGCAGCGTAGGAGCAGGGAAGGACGAGCAGTACTTC
CASSVGAGKDEQYF
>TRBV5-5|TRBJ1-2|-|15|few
TGTGCCAGCAGCATGGACACCGCAATTAACTATGGCTACACCTTC
CASSMDTAINYGYTF